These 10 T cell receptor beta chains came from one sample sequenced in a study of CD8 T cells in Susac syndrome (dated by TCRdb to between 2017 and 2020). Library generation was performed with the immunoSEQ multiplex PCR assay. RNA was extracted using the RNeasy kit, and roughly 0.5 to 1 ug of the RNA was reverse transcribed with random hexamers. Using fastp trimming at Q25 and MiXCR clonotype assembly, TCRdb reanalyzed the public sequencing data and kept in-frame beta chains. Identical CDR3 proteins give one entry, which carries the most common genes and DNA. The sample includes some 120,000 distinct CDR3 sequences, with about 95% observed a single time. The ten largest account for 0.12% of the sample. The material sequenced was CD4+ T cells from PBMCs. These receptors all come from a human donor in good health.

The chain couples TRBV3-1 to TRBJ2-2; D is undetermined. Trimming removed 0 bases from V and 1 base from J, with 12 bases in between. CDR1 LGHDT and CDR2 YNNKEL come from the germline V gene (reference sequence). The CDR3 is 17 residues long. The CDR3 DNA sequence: TGTGCCAGCAGCCAAGATCTTGAGACATTGAACACCGGGGAGCTGTTTTTT. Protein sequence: CASSQDLETLNTGELFF.

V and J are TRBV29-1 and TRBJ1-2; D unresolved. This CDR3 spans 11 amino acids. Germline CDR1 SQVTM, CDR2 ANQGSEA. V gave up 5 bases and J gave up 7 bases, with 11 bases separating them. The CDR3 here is CSVFRTGGYTF. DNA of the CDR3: TGCAGCGTTTTCCGGACGGGTGGCTACACCTTC.

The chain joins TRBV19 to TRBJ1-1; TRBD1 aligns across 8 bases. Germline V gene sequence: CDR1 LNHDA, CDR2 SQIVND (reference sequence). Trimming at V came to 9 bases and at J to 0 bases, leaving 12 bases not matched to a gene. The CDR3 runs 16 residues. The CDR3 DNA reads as TGTGCCAGCAGGGGGACAGGTGGGGAAATGAACACTGAAGCTTTCTTT. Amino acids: CASRGTGGEMNTEAFF.

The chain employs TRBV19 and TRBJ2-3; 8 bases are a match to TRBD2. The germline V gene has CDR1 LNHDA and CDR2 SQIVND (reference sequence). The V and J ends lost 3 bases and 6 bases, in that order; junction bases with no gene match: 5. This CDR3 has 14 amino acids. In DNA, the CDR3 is TGTGCCAGTAGTATGACGGGAGGGCAGGATACGCAGTATTTT. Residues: CASSMTGGQDTQYF.

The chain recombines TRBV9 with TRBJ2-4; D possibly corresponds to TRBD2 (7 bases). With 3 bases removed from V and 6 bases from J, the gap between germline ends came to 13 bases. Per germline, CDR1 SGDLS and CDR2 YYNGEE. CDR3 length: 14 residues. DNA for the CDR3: TGTGCCAGCAGCGATGGGGGGGCTATAAACATTCAGTACTTC. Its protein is CASSDGGAINIQYF.

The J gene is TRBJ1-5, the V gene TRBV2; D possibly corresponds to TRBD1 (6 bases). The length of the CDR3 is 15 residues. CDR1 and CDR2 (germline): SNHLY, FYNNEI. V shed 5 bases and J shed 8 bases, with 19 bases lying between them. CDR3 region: CASSIQGGSTEPQHF. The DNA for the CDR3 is TGTGCCAGCAGTATCCAAGGGGGGAGTACCGAGCCCCAGCATTTT.

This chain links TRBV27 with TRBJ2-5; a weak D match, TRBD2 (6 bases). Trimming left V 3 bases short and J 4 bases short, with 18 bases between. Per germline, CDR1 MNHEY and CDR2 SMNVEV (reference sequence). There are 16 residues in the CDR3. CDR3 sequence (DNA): TGTGCCAGCAGTTTTTCCGGGCCCCTGGGGGGAGAGACCCAGTACTTC. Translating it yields CASSFSGPLGGETQYF.

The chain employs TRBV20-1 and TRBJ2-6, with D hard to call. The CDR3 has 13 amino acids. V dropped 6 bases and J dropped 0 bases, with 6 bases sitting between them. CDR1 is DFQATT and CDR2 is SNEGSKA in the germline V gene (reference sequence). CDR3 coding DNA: TGCAGTGCCCGGACCTCTGGGGCCAACGTCCTGACTTTC. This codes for CSARTSGANVLTF.

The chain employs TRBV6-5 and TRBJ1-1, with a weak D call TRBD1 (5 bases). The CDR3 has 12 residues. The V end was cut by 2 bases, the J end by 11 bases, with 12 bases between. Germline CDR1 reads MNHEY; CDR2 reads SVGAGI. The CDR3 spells CASSYGQGEAFF. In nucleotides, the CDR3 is TGTGCCAGCAGTTACGGCCAGGGAGAGGCTTTCTTT.

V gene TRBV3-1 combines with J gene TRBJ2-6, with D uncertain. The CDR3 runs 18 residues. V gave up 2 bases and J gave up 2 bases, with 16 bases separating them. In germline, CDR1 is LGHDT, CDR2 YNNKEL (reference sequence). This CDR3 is CASSQQSSPSAGANVLTF. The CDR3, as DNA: TGTGCCAGCAGCCAACAAAGTTCCCCCAGTGCTGGGGCCAACGTCCTGACTTTC. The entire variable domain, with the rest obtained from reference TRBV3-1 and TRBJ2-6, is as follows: DTAVSQTPKYLVTQMGNDKSIKCEQNLGHDTMYWYKQDSKKFLKIMFSYNNKELIINETVPNRFSPKSPDKAHLNLHINSLELGDSAVYFCASSQQSSPSAGANVLTFGAGSRLTVL.